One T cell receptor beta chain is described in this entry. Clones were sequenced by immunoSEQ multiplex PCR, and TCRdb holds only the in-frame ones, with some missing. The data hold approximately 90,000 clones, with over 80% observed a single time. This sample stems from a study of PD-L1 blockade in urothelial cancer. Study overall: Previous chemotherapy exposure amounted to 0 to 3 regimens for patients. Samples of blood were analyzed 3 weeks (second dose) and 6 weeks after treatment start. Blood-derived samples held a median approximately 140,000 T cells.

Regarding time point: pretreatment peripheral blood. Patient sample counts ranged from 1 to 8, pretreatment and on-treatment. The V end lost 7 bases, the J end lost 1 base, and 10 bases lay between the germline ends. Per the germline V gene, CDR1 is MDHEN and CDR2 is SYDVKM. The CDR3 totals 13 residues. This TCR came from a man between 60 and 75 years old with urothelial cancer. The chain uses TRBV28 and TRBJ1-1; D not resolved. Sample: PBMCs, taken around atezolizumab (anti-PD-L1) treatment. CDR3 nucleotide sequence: TGTGCCAGCAAACTCTTTGGGAACACTGAAGCTTTCTTT. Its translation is CASKLFGNTEAFF.